The rows below give T cell receptor beta chains drawn from one sample of a study of molecular identifiers for immune sequencing clone quantification. TCRdb used MiXCR to reprocess the PCR reads, holding one entry per CDR3 protein. The top ten hold under 0.95% of the sample, which has just under 650,000 distinct CDR3 sequences, just under 20% seen once. Material: naive CD8+ T cells from blood, with Jurkat cell RNA spiked in. The receptors come from a human donor in good health. Some libraries in this study had Jurkat cell RNA spiked in. Each CDR3 is given with its conserved first and last residue. The D gene is left open where the match is weak. A clone size is listed for some rows: how often the clone was seen (once, few, many), or a class if it is expanded.

size	J	V	D	DNA	CDR3
many	TRBJ2-7	TRBV4-3	NA	TGCGCCAGCAGCTCTAACCCGACAGGAAAAGCCTACGAGCAGTACTTC	CASSSNPTGKAYEQYF
many	TRBJ2-2	TRBV28	NA	TGTGCCAGCAGTTTCCGCAGCGTAAGAACCGGGGAGCTGTTTTTT	CASSFRSVRTGELFF
few	TRBJ2-2	TRBV4-3	NA	TGCGCCAGCAGCCAAGATCTGTGGGGCACCGGGGAGCTGTTTTTT	CASSQDLWGTGELFF
many	TRBJ1-2	TRBV19	NA	TGTGCCAGTAGCCATACAGGGATCTATGGCTACACCTTC	CASSHTGIYGYTF
many	TRBJ2-5	TRBV15	NA	TGTGCCACCAGCAGAGTCAGGGATTCCGGCACGGAGACCCAGTACTTC	CATSRVRDSGTETQYF
few	TRBJ1-1	TRBV7-9	NA	TGTGCCAGCAGCTTACAACTGGCAAGACGAGTCGGGTTAGGCACTGAAGCTTTCTTT	CASSLQLARRVGLGTEAFF
many	TRBJ1-5	TRBV6-1	NA	TGTGCCAGCAGGTATTTGACAGGTTATAGCAATCAGCCCCAGCATTTT	CASRYLTGYSNQPQHF
once	TRBJ2-2	TRBV5-4	NA	TGTGCCAGCAGCTTGGCCCTCACTGCGAACACCGGGGAGCTGTTTTTT	CASSLALTANTGELFF
NA	TRBJ1-4	TRBV5-1	NA	TGCGCCAGCAGCAGACCCCCCGGAGAAAAACTGTTTTTT	CASSRPPGEKLFF
NA	TRBJ1-4	TRBV9	NA	TGTGCCAGCAGCTACGACGGATATAATGAAAAACTGTTTTTT	CASSYDGYNEKLFF
NA	TRBJ2-7	TRBV12-3/TRBV12-4	TRBD2	TGTGCCAGCAGTTTGGGCCTAGCGGCTACCTACGAGCAGTACTTC	CASSLGLAATYEQYF